A single sample gave rise to the 12 T cell receptor beta chains below, sequenced in a study of neoadjuvant nivolumab and ipilimumab in lung cancer. Here immunoSEQ multiplex PCR was the method, and the copy in TCRdb shows in-frame clones only, minus some. This sample yields approximately 17,000 clones, of which roughly three quarters are seen a single time; roughly 7.7% belongs to the top ten. The sequenced sample was tumor tissue, obtained after neoadjuvant nivolumab, alone or with ipilimumab, at or shortly before surgery. These receptors came from an adult with non-small cell lung cancer.

In this sample, this clone turned up once. The chain is built from TRBV7-6 and TRBJ2-7; 13 bases map to TRBD2. CDR1 is SGHVS, CDR2 FNYEAQ, per germline. With 4 bases clipped from V and 7 bases from J, the junction kept 7 bases outside the gene matches. The CDR3 length is 15 residues. CDR3 nucleotides: TGTGCCAGCAGCTCTGGACTAGCGGGAGTGGGGGAGCAGTACTTC. It specifies CASSSGLAGVGEQYF.

This clone was detected a few times. V usage is TRBV5-6 and J usage is TRBJ1-2, with TRBD1 identical over 7 bases. CDR1 SGHDT and CDR2 YYEEEE come from the germline V gene. The V gene end was trimmed by 1 base and the J gene end by 4 bases; junction bases not matched to a gene: 10. The CDR3 contains 16 residues. The CDR3 here is CASSLPGTDPLYGYTF. As DNA, the CDR3 is TGTGCCAGCAGCTTGCCTGGGACAGACCCTCTCTATGGCTACACCTTC.

The CDR3 here is CASSRREETQYF. The DNA for the CDR3 is TGTGCCAGCTCACGGAGGGAAGAGACCCAGTACTTC. The chain employs TRBV18 and TRBJ2-5, with D possibly matching TRBD2 (6 bases). From germline, CDR1 is KGHSH and CDR2 LQKENI. The germline V and J ends were trimmed by 4 bases and 3 bases, with 6 bases remaining between them. This CDR3 spans 12 amino acids.

The chain uses TRBV29-1 and TRBJ1-2; TRBD1 might be the D (6 bases). In germline, CDR1 is SQVTM, CDR2 ANQGSEA. Deletions cut 4 bases from V and 4 bases from J, with 13 bases between. The CDR3 length is 13 residues. The CDR3 DNA sequence: TGCAGCGTTGTGGGACAATCTTTCTATGGCTACACCTTC. Its protein product is CSVVGQSFYGYTF. Variable domain in full (rest from reference TRBV29-1 and TRBJ1-2): SAVISQKPSRDICQRGTSLTIQCQVDSQVTMMFWYRQQPGQSLTLIATANQGSEATYESGFVIDKFPISRPNLTFSTLTVSNMSPEDSSIYLCSVVGQSFYGYTFGSGTRLTVV.

The chain joins TRBV11-2 to TRBJ1-2; no clear D gene. V dropped 0 bases and J dropped 0 bases, with 8 bases sitting between them. Germline V lookup: CDR1 SGHAT, CDR2 FQNNGV. This CDR3 is 15 amino acids long. CDR3 nucleotides: TGTGCCAGCAGCTTAGAACAGAGAGCTAACTATGGCTACACCTTC. Translating it yields CASSLEQRANYGYTF.

The chain links TRBV29-1 to TRBJ2-7; no definite D call. CDR3 length: 10 amino acids. Trimming took 5 bases from V and 7 from J, leaving 9 bases between them. Germline lookup yields CDR1 SQVTM and CDR2 ANQGSEA. The CDR3 region has the DNA TGCAGCGTTTCCCGTGGGGAGCAGTACTTC. Translation: CSVSRGEQYF.

CDR3 sequence reads: CASSFSNRGPGDTGELFF. The DNA for the CDR3 is TGTGCCAGCAGTTTTAGTAACAGGGGGCCTGGTGACACCGGGGAGCTGTTTTTT. The chain links TRBV27 to TRBJ2-2; 9 bases map to TRBD1. The ends lost 3 bases at V and 3 bases at J; junction bases unmatched: 11. CDR1 is MNHEY, CDR2 SMNVEV, per germline (reference sequence). The CDR3 is 18 amino acids.

The chain has TRBV28 and TRBJ2-7; D is possibly TRBD1 or TRBD2 (5 bases each). The CDR3 has 13 amino acids. The ends were cut back, 7 bases at V and 2 bases at J, with 12 bases in the middle. The germline CDR1 and CDR2 sequences are MDHEN and SYDVKM. The CDR3 loop is CASTRDGTYEQYF. The CDR3 region has the DNA TGTGCCAGCACTCGGGACGGGACCTACGAGCAGTACTTC.

V is TRBV18 and J is TRBJ1-3, with 7 bases that match TRBD1. The germline V gene encodes CDR1 KGHSH and CDR2 LQKENI. The V segment lost 5 bases and the J segment 0 bases; nucleotides outside the gene matches: 4. This CDR3 comprises 15 residues. The CDR3 is CASSKDRASGNTIYF. Here the CDR3 DNA reads TGTGCCAGCTCAAAAGACAGGGCCTCTGGAAACACCATATATTTT.

Within the sample, this clone is medium-sized. The chain joins TRBV5-5 to TRBJ1-1; D is unclear. CDR1 is SGHKS and CDR2 is YYEKEE in the germline V gene (reference sequence). The ends were cut back, 3 bases at V and 1 base at J, with 10 bases in the middle. The CDR3 extends over 14 amino acids. The CDR3 here is CASSYQRRNTEAFF. Here the CDR3 DNA reads TGTGCCAGCAGCTATCAACGGAGGAACACTGAAGCTTTCTTT.

The table lists this clone with a count of one. The rearrangement links TRBV11-2 to TRBJ2-7; possible D gene TRBD2, 5 bases. V lost 1 base to trimming and J lost 1 base, with 8 bases between them. The V gene's germline CDR1 is SGHAT and CDR2 FQNNGV. The CDR3 has 14 amino acids. The CDR3 here is CASSLGTGSYEQYF. The CDR3 nucleotides read TGTGCCAGCAGCTTAGGGACGGGGTCCTACGAGCAGTACTTC. Full variable domain (remainder filled in from reference TRBV11-2 and TRBJ2-7): EAGVAQSPRYKIIEKRQSVAFWCNPISGHATLYWYQQILGQGPKLLIQFQNNGVVDDSQLPKDRFSAERLKGVDSTLKIQPAKLEDSAVYLCASSLGTGSYEQYFGPGTRLTVT.

CDR3 coding DNA: TGCAGCGTTGTTGCGGCTAACTATGGCTACACCTTC. Its translation is CSVVAANYGYTF. This rearrangement joins TRBV29-1 to TRBJ1-2; D gene unclear. The CDR3 sequence is 12 residues long. The V end was cut by 4 bases, the J end by 0 bases, with 6 bases between. Germline CDR1 reads SQVTM; CDR2 reads ANQGSEA.